The sequence of this T cell receptor beta chain was determined in a study of radiotherapy plus CTLA-4 blockade in lung cancer. Receiving focal radiation plus CTLA-4 blockade with ipilimumab were patients who had chemo-refractory metastatic non-small-cell lung cancer. This clone was observed a handful of times. Germline V CDR1 and CDR2: MNHNS, SASEGT. Trimming took off 1 base at V and 7 bases at J, with 20 bases between the two ends. CDR3 size: 16 residues. Here immunoSEQ multiplex PCR was the method, and the copy in TCRdb shows in-frame clones only, minus some. The sample has tens of thousands of clones, about four fifths seen once.

This chain uses TRBV6-1 with TRBJ2-7; TRBD2 is a possible D gene (6 bases). The input for sequencing was peripheral blood, taken from a patient treated with radiotherapy plus ipilimumab. The receptor was isolated from a human donor with non-small cell lung cancer who had stable disease on radiotherapy plus ipilimumab. As DNA, the CDR3 is TGTGCCAGCAGTGAAGGATCCCGGGACTCCATGAGGGAGCAGTACTTC. This translates into CASSEGSRDSMREQYF.